The rows below give T cell receptor beta chains drawn from one sample of a study of identical twins. TCRdb re-called the 5' RACE reads with MiXCR, one entry per CDR3 protein. The repertoire holds 1,800,000 or so distinct CDR3 sequences, 32% seen once, with more than 0.25% in the top ten. The specimen was cord blood. The receptor source for this set is a newborn girl in good health. Each CDR3 is given with its conserved first and last residue. D genes are given only for firm matches. For some rows the clone size is stated as once, few or many, or as a class when expanded; others skip it.

TGTGCCAGCAGTGAATCTTTCCTAGCGGATACCTACAATGAGCAGTTCTTC	CASSESFLADTYNEQFF	TRBV25-1	TRBD2	.	TRBJ2-1
TGCAGTGCTAGAGAGGGGCAGCTCTATGGCTACACCTTC	CSAREGQLYGYTF	TRBV20-1	.	.	TRBJ1-2
TGTGCCAGCAGCCAAGGACAGTCCTGGTCCTACGAGCAGTACTTC	CASSQGQSWSYEQYF	TRBV3-1	.	.	TRBJ2-7
TGTGCCATCAATCGGGACAGGGGTAACTATGGCTACACCTTC	CAINRDRGNYGYTF	TRBV10-3	TRBD1	.	TRBJ1-2
TGTGCCAGCAGTGAATTAGGTATCGTAGGGGCCTACTATGGCTACACCTTC	CASSELGIVGAYYGYTF	TRBV25-1	.	.	TRBJ1-2
TGCGCCAGCAGCACCGGGACTAGCGGGGGGTTATACGAGCAGTACTTC	CASSTGTSGGLYEQYF	TRBV5-1	TRBD2	few	TRBJ2-7
TGTGCCAGCAGTCCGAGGACTAGCATGAATGAGCAGTTCTTC	CASSPRTSMNEQFF	TRBV7-9	TRBD2	few	TRBJ2-1
TGTGCCAGCAGTTCCGCCTTAGGAGCGGGGGTGCGGAACAATGAGCAGTTCTTC	CASSSALGAGVRNNEQFF	TRBV6-2/TRBV6-3	TRBD2	.	TRBJ2-1
TGTGCCAGCAGTTTACCACTAGCGGGAGGGTATGAGCAGTTCTTC	CASSLPLAGGYEQFF	TRBV28	TRBD2	.	TRBJ2-1
TGTGCCAGCAGTGAAAGCCCCCGGACGTACTTC	CASSESPRTYF	TRBV2	.	few	TRBJ2-4
TGTGCCAGCAGCGCCTTACAGGGGAGTTTCTACAATGAGCAGTTCTTC	CASSALQGSFYNEQFF	TRBV7-8	TRBD1	.	TRBJ2-1
TGTGCCAGCAGCTTAGGGTTGCTAGCGGGCCCTATAGTGAATGAGCAGTTCTTC	CASSLGLLAGPIVNEQFF	TRBV11-2	TRBD2	.	TRBJ2-1
TGTGCCAGCAGTCCCAGTGATGAGCAGTTCTTC	CASSPSDEQFF	TRBV18	.	many	TRBJ2-1
TGTGCCAGCAGTTTAGAAGGGACAGAGAATGAAAAACTGTTTTTT	CASSLEGTENEKLFF	TRBV12-3/TRBV12-4	TRBD1	few	TRBJ1-4
TGTGCCAGCAGCTTAAGGATCTATGGCTACACCTTC	CASSLRIYGYTF	TRBV7-9	.	many	TRBJ1-2
TGTGCCAGCAGCTTACTGACGGGGGGTCTCAAAGAGACCCAGTACTTC	CASSLLTGGLKETQYF	TRBV7-9	TRBD2	.	TRBJ2-5
TGTGCCACCAGTGACAGGGCCCACCAGTACTTC	CATSDRAHQYF	TRBV24-1	.	.	TRBJ2-5
TGCAGTGCTAGAGTGAGTGGGCTAGCGGGAAGGTACGAGCAGTACTTC	CSARVSGLAGRYEQYF	TRBV20-1	TRBD2	.	TRBJ2-7
TGCAGTGCTAGACAACTAGCGCCCGCCTACAATGAGCAGTACTTC	CSARQLAPAYNEQYF	TRBV20-1	TRBD2	.	TRBJ2-7
TGTGCCAGCAGCTTAGCTGGACTAAAATACGAGCAGTACTTC	CASSLAGLKYEQYF	TRBV7-2	.	few	TRBJ2-7
TGCGCCAGCAGCTCCACTCCGACCGATACGCAGTATTTT	CASSSTPTDTQYF	TRBV5-1	.	few	TRBJ2-3
TGTGCCAGCAGTGAGGAGGGGAACACTGAAGCTTTCTTT	CASSEEGNTEAFF	TRBV2	.	.	TRBJ1-1
TGTGCCAGCAGGACCCAGGGAGGCAATCAGCCCCAGCATTTT	CASRTQGGNQPQHF	TRBV12-3/TRBV12-4	.	.	TRBJ1-5
TGTGCCAGCAGTGAAAGAGGACAGTCCTACGAGCAGTACTTC	CASSERGQSYEQYF	TRBV2	.	.	TRBJ2-7
TGTGCCAGCACCCGACAGGGGACGACTAATGAAAAACTGTTTTTT	CASTRQGTTNEKLFF	TRBV7-2	TRBD1	few	TRBJ1-4
TGTGCCATCAGTGAGTTCGTTTCCACAGATACGCAGTATTTT	CAISEFVSTDTQYF	TRBV10-3	.	.	TRBJ2-3
TGTGCCAGCAGCTTAAGGGGTGTAGCGGGAGGTGGGTTGAATGAGCAGTACTTC	CASSLRGVAGGGLNEQYF	TRBV7-2	TRBD2	.	TRBJ2-7
TGTGCCAGCAGCCCTGGTCCAGCCAAAAACATTCAGTACTTC	CASSPGPAKNIQYF	TRBV3-1	.	.	TRBJ2-4
TGTGCCAGCAGTTTACTGGGACAAGCCAAAAACATTCAGTACTTC	CASSLLGQAKNIQYF	TRBV27	.	few	TRBJ2-4
TGTGCCAGCAGCTTAGAGGTGACTAGCGGGGGGCGGTACTTC	CASSLEVTSGGRYF	TRBV11-2	TRBD2	few	TRBJ2-5
TGTGCCAGCAGTTATCGTCGGCTAGCGGGGCCGCAGTACTTC	CASSYRRLAGPQYF	TRBV6-5	TRBD2	.	TRBJ2-7
TGTGCCAGCAAGTGGGGACAGGGAAATGAAAAACTGTTTTTT	CASKWGQGNEKLFF	TRBV28	TRBD1	.	TRBJ1-4
TGCAGTGCTAAGAAGGGGGAGACCCAGTACTTC	CSAKKGETQYF	TRBV20-1	.	.	TRBJ2-5
TGTGCCAGCAGTTATCAGGGAAAGGCCTATAATTCACCCCTCCACTTT	CASSYQGKAYNSPLHF	TRBV28	.	.	TRBJ1-6
TGTGCCAGCAGCCCCCGCGGGACTAGCGGAGTCGGGGGGGCCAACGTCCTGACTTTC	CASSPRGTSGVGGANVLTF	TRBV7-6	TRBD2	.	TRBJ2-6
TGTGCCAGCAGCCAGCGGGGTCCCACAGATACGCAGTATTTT	CASSQRGPTDTQYF	TRBV4-2	.	.	TRBJ2-3
TGTGCCAGCACTATTACGGGACAGGTCTACAATGAGCAGTACTTC	CASTITGQVYNEQYF	TRBV7-2	TRBD1	few	TRBJ2-7
TGTGCCAGCAGTTGGGACGAGCAGTACTTC	CASSWDEQYF	TRBV2	.	.	TRBJ2-7
TGTGCCAGCAGGCGTCCTGGGACTAGCGGGATTTCGGGCGATGAGCAGTTCTTC	CASRRPGTSGISGDEQFF	TRBV6-2/TRBV6-3	TRBD2	.	TRBJ2-1
TGTGCCAGCAGTTCCCCGATATTGGGGAATGAGCAGTTCTTC	CASSSPILGNEQFF	TRBV27	.	once	TRBJ2-1
TGTGCCAGCAGCCGGATCACCGGGGAGCTGTTTTTT	CASSRITGELFF	TRBV11-1	.	.	TRBJ2-2